Presented here are 21 T cell receptor beta chains from one specimen sequenced in a study of spatial heterogeneity in lung cancer. As for time point: sample taken at primary tumor resection. TCRdb itself ran the 5' RACE reads through MiXCR, one entry per CDR3 protein. The sample yields 4,000 or so distinct CDR3 sequences, around a third seen once. Their target antigens are unknown. General study results and limits: Intratumoral expanded alpha and beta TCR counts were found to track tumor mutation counts.

The sequences come from lung tumor tissue, collected at surgery. Source of these receptors: a male donor with early-stage non-small cell lung cancer.

This clonotype was counted a few times. The chain recombines TRBV6-6 with TRBJ2-5; D is unclear. Germline lookup yields CDR1 MNHNY and CDR2 SVGAGI (reference sequence). Trimming stripped 2 bases from V and 2 bases from J, with 12 bases between. CDR3 length: 15 amino acids. The CDR3 loop reads CASSYTKLGQETQYF. DNA for the CDR3: TGTGCCAGCAGTTACACTAAACTCGGGCAAGAGACCCAGTACTTC.

The chain combines TRBV9 with TRBJ2-7, with D possibly TRBD1 on 5 matching bases. The V gene lost 0 bases and the J gene lost 5 bases, with 12 bases spanning the gap. The length of the CDR3 is 14 residues. Germline-derived CDR1 and CDR2 are SGDLS and YYNGEE. The CDR3 loop is CASSVDVRVHEQYF. Here the CDR3 DNA reads TGTGCCAGCAGCGTAGATGTCAGGGTCCACGAGCAGTACTTC.

The rearrangement links TRBV7-2 to TRBJ2-4, with D perhaps TRBD2 (5 bases). V gave up 5 bases and J gave up 6 bases, with 17 bases separating them. This CDR3 has 15 amino acids. In germline, CDR1 is SGHTA, CDR2 FQGNSA. The CDR3 here is CASSRTRQRGNIQYF. The CDR3 DNA sequence: TGTGCCAGCAGCCGGACCAGGCAACGGGGAAACATTCAGTACTTC.

This clonotype has just a few counts. The V call is TRBV6-2 or TRBV6-3, the J call TRBJ2-7; no definite D call. V shed 2 bases and J shed 2 bases, with 13 bases lying between them. This CDR3 comprises 15 residues. Germline-derived CDR1 and CDR2 are MNHEY and SVGEGT. CDR3 nucleotides: TGTGCCAGCAGTTACGGGCCTGCCTTACCCTACGAGCAGTACTTC. This sequence encodes CASSYGPALPYEQYF.

V gene TRBV14 combines with J gene TRBJ2-1; D not certain. V was clipped by 10 bases and J by 10 bases, with 14 bases between them. The CDR3 is 11 residues long. CDR1 is SGHDN, CDR2 FVKESK, per germline. In DNA, the CDR3 is TGTGCCACCTGGGAACGGGCCGAGCAGTTCTTC. Translating it yields CATWERAEQFF.

This sequence joins TRBV7-2 and TRBJ2-5; 9 nucleotides align to TRBD1. J lost 3 bases, V lost 4 bases, and 3 bases had no gene match. This CDR3 comprises 14 residues. Germline loops: CDR1 SGHTA, CDR2 FQGNSA. The CDR3 nucleotides are TGTGCCAGCAGCTCATGGGACAGGGAAGAGACCCAGTACTTC. This gives the protein CASSSWDREETQYF.

This clonotype was counted between two and nine times. The J gene is TRBJ2-6, the V gene TRBV20-1, with TRBD1 identical over 8 bases. This CDR3 has 16 residues. CDR1 DFQATT and CDR2 SNEGSKA come from the germline V gene (reference sequence). V trimming: 1 base; J trimming: 0 bases; junction bases outside the gene matches: 2. CDR3 in amino acids: CSARGGQDSGANVLTF. The CDR3 DNA reads as TGCAGTGCTAGAGGGGGACAGGACTCTGGGGCCAACGTCCTGACTTTC.

Only a few counts were recorded for this clonotype. CDR3 coding DNA: TGTGCCAGCAGCCCCGAGGACCGACTAGATACGCAGTATTTT. Translating it yields CASSPEDRLDTQYF. The gene calls are TRBV5-5 and TRBJ2-3; D gene ambiguous. V dropped 4 bases and J dropped 5 bases, with 14 bases sitting between them. CDR1 is SGHKS and CDR2 is YYEKEE in the germline V gene (reference sequence). The CDR3 contains 14 residues.

The chain recombines TRBV6-6 with TRBJ2-3; 7 bases match TRBD1. V gave up 6 bases and J gave up 5 bases; unmatched junction bases: 2. The CDR3 is 12 amino acids. Germline CDR1 and CDR2: MNHNY and SVGAGI (reference sequence). The chain's CDR3 is CASSPGGDTQYF. The CDR3 DNA sequence: TGTGCCAGCAGCCCAGGGGGAGATACGCAGTATTTT.

By share, this clonotype ranks as medium-sized. The rearrangement uses TRBV5-4 and TRBJ2-7; the D gene is possibly TRBD1 (5 bases). Deletions cut 0 bases from V and 4 bases from J, with 14 bases between. Germline CDR1 reads SGHNT; CDR2 reads YYREEE (reference sequence). The CDR3 extends over 15 amino acids. CDR3 region: CASSLGGGSQYEQYF. The CDR3 DNA sequence: TGTGCCAGCAGCTTGGGGGGCGGTTCTCAGTACGAGCAGTACTTC.

The chain joins TRBV7-9 to TRBJ2-7, with D perhaps matching TRBD1 (6 bases). V was cut by 6 bases and J by 3 bases, with 9 bases left in between. This CDR3 spans 12 amino acids. Germline V gene data show CDR1 as SEHNR and CDR2 as FQNEAQ (reference sequence). The CDR3 sequence: CASSQDSYEQYF. Written as DNA, the CDR3 is TGTGCCAGCAGTCAGGACAGCTACGAGCAGTACTTC.

Points on this clonotype: A much more abundant neighbour one base away suggests this may be a read error. This chain connects TRBV27 to TRBJ2-1, with TRBD2 as a possible D gene (6 bases). The CDR3 consists of 16 residues. The V gene's germline CDR1 is MNHEY and CDR2 SMNVEV (reference sequence). V lost 7 bases to trimming and J lost 0 bases, with 16 bases between them. CDR3 DNA: TGTGCCAGCAATCCCCCGGCGGGGAGCTCCTACAATGAGCAGTTCTTC. Protein: CASNPPAGSSYNEQFF.

This clonotype qualifies as large. V is TRBV14 and J is TRBJ2-7, with D perhaps given as TRBD1 or TRBD2 (5 bases each). Per germline, CDR1 SGHDN and CDR2 FVKESK. V dropped 5 bases and J dropped 10 bases, with 15 bases sitting between them. The CDR3 consists of 12 residues. The CDR3 region has the DNA TGTGCCAGCAGCGCGACGGGGACCTCCCAGTACTTC. Its translation: CASSATGTSQYF.

The chain employs TRBV7-2 and TRBJ1-3; 8 nucleotides align to TRBD1. V gave up 1 base and J gave up 4 bases; unmatched junction bases: 6. CDR3 size: 16 residues. Germline values: CDR1 SGHTA, CDR2 FQGNSA. CDR3 protein: CASSLEPTGAGNTIYF. In nucleotides, the CDR3 is TGTGCCAGCAGCTTAGAGCCGACAGGGGCCGGAAACACCATATATTTT.

The CDR3 loop reads CASSPGTSVYNEQFF. The CDR3 DNA follows: TGTGCCAGCAGCCCCGGGACTAGCGTCTACAATGAGCAGTTCTTC. The rearrangement joins TRBV5-6 to TRBJ2-1; 10 bases align to TRBD2. CDR1 and CDR2 (germline): SGHDT, YYEEEE. The V segment lost 4 bases and the J segment 3 bases; nucleotides outside the gene matches: 4. This CDR3 spans 15 amino acids.

This clonotype is termed medium-sized. This chain joins TRBV5-1 and TRBJ2-7; D might be TRBD2 (6 bases). V lost 5 bases, J lost 4 bases, and 22 bases lay in between. This CDR3 comprises 16 residues. Germline CDR1 and CDR2: SGHRS and YFSETQ. CDR3 in DNA: TGCGCCAGCAGTCCCGATCCTCACCCGGGGGAGTACGAGCAGTACTTC. Encoded protein: CASSPDPHPGEYEQYF.

This clonotype has more than one count but fewer than ten. V and J are TRBV18 and TRBJ1-2; weak D call: TRBD1 (5 bases). Germline CDR1 and CDR2: KGHSH and LQKENI. The CDR3 has 12 residues. With 6 bases removed from V and 4 bases from J, the gap between germline ends came to 9 bases. The CDR3 is CASSPDSYGYTF. CDR3 DNA sequence: TGTGCCAGCTCCCCTGACAGCTATGGCTACACCTTC.

A few counts support this clonotype. The rearrangement links TRBV10-3 to TRBJ2-3; TRBD2 agrees at 10 bases. The CDR3 is 15 residues long. Germline V gene lookup returns CDR1 ENHRY and CDR2 SYGVKD. With V trimmed by 10 bases and J by 6 bases, 13 bases remained unmatched. Here the CDR3 DNA reads TGTGCCACCTCCAGAGAGCGGGAGGGCGGGGATACGCAGTATTTT. It yields the protein CATSREREGGDTQYF.

Sample share makes this clonotype medium-sized. V is TRBV20-1 and J is TRBJ2-4; maybe TRBD2 (6 bases). The CDR3 length is 16 residues. Per germline, CDR1 DFQATT and CDR2 SNEGSKA (reference sequence). The germline V and J ends were trimmed by 6 bases and 0 bases, with 18 bases remaining between them. The CDR3 DNA is TGCAGTGCGAAAGCTCTAGCGTTACTAGCCAAAAACATTCAGTACTTC. Encoded protein: CSAKALALLAKNIQYF.

The chain uses TRBV7-9 and TRBJ2-7; no clear D. This CDR3 region has 12 residues. Trimming pared 7 bases from V and 2 bases from J, leaving 9 bases between. Germline V gene data show CDR1 as SEHNR and CDR2 as FQNEAQ (reference sequence). The CDR3 sequence is CASMAPTYEQYF. As DNA, the CDR3 is TGTGCCAGCATGGCACCCACCTACGAGCAGTACTTC.

This clonotype is categorized as medium-sized. The chain carries TRBV5-6 and TRBJ2-1; D perhaps matches TRBD1 (6 bases). Trimming pared 6 bases from V and 2 bases from J, leaving 18 bases between. Germline CDR1 and CDR2: SGHDT and YYEEEE. The CDR3 spans 16 residues. The CDR3 region is CASTLPRGSTYNEQFF. The CDR3 bases are TGTGCCAGCACCCTCCCGAGGGGGTCCACCTACAATGAGCAGTTCTTC.